In its sample, the clone carrying this T cell receptor (beta chain) was seen once. Germline V CDR1 and CDR2: KGHSH, LQKENI. The CDR3 sequence is 14 residues long. The V end lost 4 bases, the J end lost 1 base, and 9 bases lay between the germline ends. The data were obtained in a study of blood T cell repertoires in COVID-19. Across the study: COVID-19 samples, acute and convalescent, were from the United States, Italy and Spain. From T cells, B-cell-depleted T cells, or PBMCs came the material, which was cDNA or gDNA.

Original processing methods: Reference gene primer amplification gave estimated nucleated cell counts. Some clones are missing from TCRdb's copy, which holds only in-frame ones; the method was immunoSEQ multiplex PCR. V and J calls and clone size are copied from that table; D and trimming were computed from the DNA. The sample has around 99,000 clones, 60% to 85% seen once. Specimen: peripheral blood. The receptor was isolated from a woman older than 75 with active or convalescent COVID-19. The chain links TRBV18 to TRBJ2-3, with a tentative D call TRBD2 (6 bases). The CDR3 DNA reads TGTGCCAGCTCACTCGGGAGCGGCACAGATACGCAGTATTTT. It codes for CASSLGSGTDTQYF.